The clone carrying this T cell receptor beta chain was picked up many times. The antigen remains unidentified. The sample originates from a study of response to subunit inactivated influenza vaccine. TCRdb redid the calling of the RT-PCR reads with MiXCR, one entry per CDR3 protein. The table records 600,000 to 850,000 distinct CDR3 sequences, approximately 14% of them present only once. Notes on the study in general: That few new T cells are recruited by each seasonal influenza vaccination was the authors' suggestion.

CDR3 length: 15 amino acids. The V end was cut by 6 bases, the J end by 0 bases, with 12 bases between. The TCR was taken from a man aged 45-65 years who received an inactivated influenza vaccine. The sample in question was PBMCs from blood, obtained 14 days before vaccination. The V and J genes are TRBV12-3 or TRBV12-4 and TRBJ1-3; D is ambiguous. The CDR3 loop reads CASSHSTDSGNTIYF. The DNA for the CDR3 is TGTGCCAGCAGCCATTCGACGGACTCTGGAAACACCATATATTTT.